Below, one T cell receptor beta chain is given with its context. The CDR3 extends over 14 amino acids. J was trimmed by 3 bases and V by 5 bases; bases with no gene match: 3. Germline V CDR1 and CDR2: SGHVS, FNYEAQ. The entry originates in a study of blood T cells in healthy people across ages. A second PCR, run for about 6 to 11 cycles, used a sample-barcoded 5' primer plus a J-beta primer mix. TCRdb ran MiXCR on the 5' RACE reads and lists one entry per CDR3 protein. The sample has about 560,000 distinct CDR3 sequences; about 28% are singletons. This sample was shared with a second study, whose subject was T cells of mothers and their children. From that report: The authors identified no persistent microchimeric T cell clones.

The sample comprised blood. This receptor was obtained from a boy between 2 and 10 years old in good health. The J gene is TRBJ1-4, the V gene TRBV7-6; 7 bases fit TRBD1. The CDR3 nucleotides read TGTGCCAGCAGCCGAGACAGGGCTAATGAAAAACTGTTTTTT. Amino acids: CASSRDRANEKLFF.